Each of the 15 T cell receptor beta chains below was sequenced from the same sample in a study of cytomegalovirus exposure and HLA in healthy donors. The study ran its PCR with 60 Vbeta and 13 Jbeta primers. TCRdb's table, derived via immunoSEQ multiplex PCR, lists solely in-frame clones and lacks some. The data show some 130,000 clones, with roughly 82% seen just once and about 11% held by the top ten. Sequenced: PBMCs. These receptors all stem from a male donor in good health and CMV-seropositive.

This clone was picked up one time. The gene calls are TRBV4-2 and TRBJ2-5; TRBD2 matches at 10 bases. The CDR3 consists of 17 residues. With V trimmed by 3 bases and J by 5 bases, 12 bases remained unmatched. CDR1 and CDR2 (germline): LGHNA, YNFKEQ. CDR3 region: CASSQGTSANTRETQYF. DNA for the CDR3: TGTGCCAGCAGCCAGGGGACTAGCGCAAACACCAGGGAGACCCAGTACTTC.

This clone has just a few counts. The chain combines TRBV28 with TRBJ2-1; 9 bases align to TRBD2. The CDR3 totals 19 residues. Unmatched junction bases numbered 20, after V lost 4 bases and J lost 7 bases. Germline CDR1 and CDR2: MDHEN and SYDVKM. CDR3 nucleotide sequence: TGTGCCAGCAGTTGGGGGTTTACTGGCGGGAGGGCCGCGTGGAATGAGCAGTTCTTC. Translation: CASSWGFTGGRAAWNEQFF.

V and J are TRBV19 and TRBJ1-5; D is perhaps TRBD1 (5 bases). The CDR3 consists of 15 residues. Germline assignment: CDR1 LNHDA and CDR2 SQIVND (reference sequence). V was clipped by 3 bases and J by 2 bases, with 11 bases between them. CDR3 coding DNA: TGTGCCAGTAGTATTTCGACAGTAGGCAATCAGCCCCAGCATTTT. It yields the protein CASSISTVGNQPQHF.

This chain uses TRBV10-3 with TRBJ2-3; D is possibly TRBD1 (7 bases). The CDR3 sequence is 17 residues long. Germline V CDR1 and CDR2: ENHRY, SYGVKD. Between the trimmed V and J ends, which lost 0 bases and 4 bases, there was a span of 17 bases. In DNA, the CDR3 is TGTGCCATCAGTGAGTCCCGGAGGGGGCTAGTTCCAGATACGCAGTATTTT. It specifies CAISESRRGLVPDTQYF.

In its sample, this clone was seen a few times. V and J are TRBV6-6 and TRBJ2-3, with 8 nucleotides matching TRBD1. From germline, CDR1 is MNHNY and CDR2 SVGAGI (reference sequence). V lost 6 bases to trimming and J lost 2 bases; unmatched junction nucleotides: 7. The CDR3 totals 15 residues. CDR3 in amino acids: CASSTGTGHTDTQYF. The CDR3 DNA is TGTGCCAGCAGCACCGGGACAGGACACACAGATACGCAGTATTTT.

The rearrangement joins TRBV11-3 to TRBJ2-3; 9 nucleotides match TRBD1. Trimming at V came to 3 bases and at J to 1 base, leaving 2 bases not matched to a gene. Germline V CDR1 and CDR2: SGHNT, YENEEA. This CDR3 is built from 15 residues. The DNA of the CDR3 is TGTGCCAGCAGCTTGCGACAGGGGGGCACAGATACGCAGTATTTT. This sequence encodes CASSLRQGGTDTQYF.

This sequence joins TRBV7-2 and TRBJ2-5; 10 bases are shared with TRBD2. Unmatched junction bases numbered 5, after V lost 2 bases and J lost 5 bases. Germline lookup yields CDR1 SGHTA and CDR2 FQGNSA. The CDR3 length is 15 residues. DNA for the CDR3: TGTGCCAGCAGCTTACCACTAGCGGGGATGGAGACCCAGTACTTC. It translates to CASSLPLAGMETQYF.

This clone was seen just once. The chain is built from TRBV11-3 and TRBJ2-7, with D hard to call. Trimming took off 1 base at V and 5 bases at J, with 9 bases between the two ends. The CDR3 runs 13 residues. The germline gives CDR1 SGHNT, CDR2 YENEEA. The CDR3 sequence: CASSLGPGHEQYF. CDR3 sequence (DNA): TGTGCCAGCAGCTTAGGTCCAGGCCACGAGCAGTACTTC.

The chain combines TRBV5-4 with TRBJ2-5, with D maybe TRBD1 (6 bases). The CDR3 covers 15 residues. CDR1 and CDR2 (germline): SGHNT, YYREEE (reference sequence). The ends were cut back, 7 bases at V and 9 bases at J, with 25 bases in the middle. CDR3 nucleotides: TGTGCCAGCTCCAAAGATCCGACTGAAAACAGGGCCCAGTACTTC. As protein: CASSKDPTENRAQYF.

J is TRBJ1-5 and V is TRBV5-6; TRBD1 aligns across 10 bases. In germline, CDR1 is SGHDT, CDR2 YYEEEE. The V gene end was trimmed by 6 bases and the J gene end by 4 bases; junction bases not matched to a gene: 7. The CDR3 has 15 amino acids. The CDR3 is CASTMGTGVNQPQHF. CDR3 coding DNA: TGTGCCAGCACCATGGGGACAGGGGTGAATCAGCCCCAGCATTTT.

This rearrangement joins TRBV18 to TRBJ2-7, with D perhaps matching TRBD1 (6 bases). The germline CDR1 and CDR2 sequences are KGHSH and LQKENI. The CDR3 is made up of 18 amino acids. V lost 2 bases to trimming and J lost 1 base, with 21 bases between them. In nucleotides, the CDR3 is TGTGCCAGCTCACCAAATTTCGGCGAAGCAGGGGCTTCCTACGAGCAGTACTTC. Its translation: CASSPNFGEAGASYEQYF. Full variable domain (outside the CDR3, taken from reference TRBV18 and TRBJ2-7): NAGVMQNPRHLVRRRGQEARLRCSPMKGHSHVYWYRQLPEEGLKFMVYLQKENIIDESGMPKERFSAEFPKEGPSILRIQQVVRGDSAAYFCASSPNFGEAGASYEQYFGPGTRLTVT.

This chain uses TRBV10-3 with TRBJ2-7, with unresolved D. The CDR3 has 13 residues. The V end lost 6 bases, the J end lost 3 bases, and 12 bases lay between the germline ends. The germline gives CDR1 ENHRY, CDR2 SYGVKD. CDR3 loop: CAISSAGDYEQYF. CDR3 nucleotide sequence: TGTGCCATCAGCTCGGCAGGTGACTACGAGCAGTACTTC.

V gene TRBV28 combines with J gene TRBJ1-2; no clear D gene. The CDR3 consists of 12 residues. Germline values: CDR1 MDHEN, CDR2 SYDVKM. Trimming pared 5 bases from V and 6 bases from J, leaving 10 bases between. CDR3 amino acids: CASSPVSNGYTF. CDR3 sequence (DNA): TGTGCCAGCAGTCCGGTTTCGAATGGCTACACCTTC.

The V gene is TRBV25-1, the J gene TRBJ1-2; D call uncertain. V was clipped by 3 bases and J by 9 bases, with 14 bases between them. This CDR3 has 13 residues. Germline CDR1 is MGHDK and CDR2 is SYGVNS. The chain's CDR3 is CASSDPGWASYTF. CDR3 coding DNA: TGTGCCAGCAGTGATCCCGGTTGGGCGAGCTACACCTTC.

As DNA, the CDR3 is TGTGCCAGCAGGGAGACTAGGGGTCCTCCCTCCTACAATGAGCAGTTCTTC. This gives the protein CASRETRGPPSYNEQFF. V usage is TRBV28 and J usage is TRBJ2-1; D is possibly TRBD2 (6 bases). Germline CDR1 MDHEN, CDR2 SYDVKM. The CDR3 contains 17 residues. Trimming removed 6 bases at V and 0 bases at J, with 18 bases between.